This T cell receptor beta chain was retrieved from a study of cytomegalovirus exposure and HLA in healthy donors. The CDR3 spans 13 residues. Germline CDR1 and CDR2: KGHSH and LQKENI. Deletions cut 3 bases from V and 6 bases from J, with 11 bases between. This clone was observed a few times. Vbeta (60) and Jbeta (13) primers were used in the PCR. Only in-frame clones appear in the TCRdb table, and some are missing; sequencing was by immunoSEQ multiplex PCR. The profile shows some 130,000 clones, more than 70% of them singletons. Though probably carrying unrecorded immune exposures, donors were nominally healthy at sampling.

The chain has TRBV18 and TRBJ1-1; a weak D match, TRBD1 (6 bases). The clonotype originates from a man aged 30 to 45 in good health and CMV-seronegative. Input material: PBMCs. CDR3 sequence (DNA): TGTGCCAGCTCACCCAGGTGGGGGCCTGAAGCTTTCTTT. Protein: CASSPRWGPEAFF.